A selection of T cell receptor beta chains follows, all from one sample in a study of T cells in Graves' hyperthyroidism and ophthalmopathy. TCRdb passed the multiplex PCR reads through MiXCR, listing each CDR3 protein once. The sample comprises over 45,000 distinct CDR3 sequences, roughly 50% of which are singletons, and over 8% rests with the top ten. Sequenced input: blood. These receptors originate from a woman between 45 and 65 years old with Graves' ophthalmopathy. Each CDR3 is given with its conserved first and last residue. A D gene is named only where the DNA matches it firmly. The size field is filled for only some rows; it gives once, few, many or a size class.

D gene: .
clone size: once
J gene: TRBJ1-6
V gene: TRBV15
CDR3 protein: CATRNAAGSSNSPLHF
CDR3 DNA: TGTGCCACCAGAAACGCGGCCGGGTCGAGTAATTCACCCCTCCACTTT

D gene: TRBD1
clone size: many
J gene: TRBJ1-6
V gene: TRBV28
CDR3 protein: CASRSTGNSYNSPLHF
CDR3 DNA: TGTGCCAGCAGATCGACAGGGAATTCCTATAATTCACCCCTCCACTTT

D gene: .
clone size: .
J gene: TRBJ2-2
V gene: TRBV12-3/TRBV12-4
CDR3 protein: CASRTWGGELFF
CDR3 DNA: TGTGCCAGCAGGACCTGGGGCGGGGAGCTGTTTTTT

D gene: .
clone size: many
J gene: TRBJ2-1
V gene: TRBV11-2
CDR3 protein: CASSTRTTLNEQFF
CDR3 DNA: TGTGCCAGCAGCACCCGGACTACCCTCAATGAGCAGTTCTTC

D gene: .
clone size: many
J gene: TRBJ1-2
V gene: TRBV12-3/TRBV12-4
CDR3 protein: CASSGARAYSF
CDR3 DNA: TGTGCCAGCAGCGGGGCACGGGCATACTCCTTC

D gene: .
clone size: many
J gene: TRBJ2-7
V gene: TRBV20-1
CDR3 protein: CSADPNVLYEQYF
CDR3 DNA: TGCAGTGCTGACCCCAACGTACTCTACGAGCAGTACTTC

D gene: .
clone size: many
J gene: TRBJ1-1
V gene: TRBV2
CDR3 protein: CASSEQYTEAFF
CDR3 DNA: TGTGCCAGCAGTGAACAGTACACTGAAGCTTTCTTT

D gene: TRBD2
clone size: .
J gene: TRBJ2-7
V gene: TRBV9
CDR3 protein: CASSHAGTGGYEQYF
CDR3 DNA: TGTGCCAGCAGCCACGCCGGGACGGGGGGATACGAGCAGTACTTC

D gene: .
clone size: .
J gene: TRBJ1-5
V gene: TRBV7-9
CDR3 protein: CASSSGQRQHF
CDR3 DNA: TGTGCCAGCAGTTCCGGACAGCGCCAGCATTTT

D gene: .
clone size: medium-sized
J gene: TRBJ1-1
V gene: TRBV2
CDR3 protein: CASTADMNTEAFF
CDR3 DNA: TGTGCCAGCACCGCAGACATGAACACTGAAGCTTTCTTT

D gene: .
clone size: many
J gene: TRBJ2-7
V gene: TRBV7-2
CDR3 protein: CASNPVGAGPYEQYF
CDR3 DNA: TGTGCCAGCAACCCGGTCGGGGCAGGACCTTACGAGCAGTACTTC

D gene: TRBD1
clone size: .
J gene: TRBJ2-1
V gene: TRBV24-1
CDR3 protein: CATSDSPGTGLIF
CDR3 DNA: TGTGCCACCAGTGATTCCCCCGGGACAGGGTTAATCTTC

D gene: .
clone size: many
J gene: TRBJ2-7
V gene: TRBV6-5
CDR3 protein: CASNPDISSYEQYF
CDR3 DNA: TGTGCCAGCAACCCAGACATCAGCTCCTACGAGCAGTACTTC

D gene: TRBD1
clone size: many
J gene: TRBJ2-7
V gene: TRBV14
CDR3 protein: CASSRGQGTYEQYF
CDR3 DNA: TGTGCCAGCAGCCGAGGACAGGGGACTTACGAGCAGTACTTC

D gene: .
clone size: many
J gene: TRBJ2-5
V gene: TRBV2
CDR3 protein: CASSEVGTQYF
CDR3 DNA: TGTGCCAGCAGTGAAGTGGGGACCCAGTACTTC

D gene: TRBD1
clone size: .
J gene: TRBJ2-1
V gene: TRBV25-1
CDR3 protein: CASSPQGGKSNEQFF
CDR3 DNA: TGTGCCAGCTCACCACAGGGGGGAAAGTCAAATGAGCAGTTCTTC

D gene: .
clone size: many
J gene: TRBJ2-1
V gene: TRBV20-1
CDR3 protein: CSARDTFWGGTEQFF
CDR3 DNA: TGCAGTGCTAGAGATACGTTTTGGGGCGGGACAGAGCAGTTCTTC

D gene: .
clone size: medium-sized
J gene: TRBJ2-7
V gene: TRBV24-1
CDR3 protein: CATSEDSYEQYF
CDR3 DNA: TGTGCCACCAGTGAAGACAGTTACGAGCAGTACTTC

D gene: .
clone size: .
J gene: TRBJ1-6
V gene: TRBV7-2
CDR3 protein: CASSLDGVGSNNSPLHF
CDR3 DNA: TGTGCCAGCAGCTTAGACGGGGTGGGGAGCAATAATTCACCCCTCCACTTT

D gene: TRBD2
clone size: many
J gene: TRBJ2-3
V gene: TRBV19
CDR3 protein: CASSIRALADLTDTQYF
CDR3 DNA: TGTGCCAGTAGTATAAGGGCACTAGCGGATCTCACAGATACGCAGTATTTT

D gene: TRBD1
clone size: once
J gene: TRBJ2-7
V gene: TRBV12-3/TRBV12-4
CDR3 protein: CASSEAGTGYEQYF
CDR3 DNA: TGTGCCAGCAGTGAAGCCGGGACAGGGTACGAGCAGTACTTC

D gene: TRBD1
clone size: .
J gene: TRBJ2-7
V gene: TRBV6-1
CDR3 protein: CASSAPGQYDGELYF
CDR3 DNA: TGTGCCAGCAGCGCACCGGGACAGTACGACGGGGAGCTGTACTTC

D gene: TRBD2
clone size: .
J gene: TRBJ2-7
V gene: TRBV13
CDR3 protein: CASSGHSSGYPYERYF
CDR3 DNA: TGTGCCAGCAGTGGGCACTCTAGCGGCTATCCTTACGAGCGGTACTTC

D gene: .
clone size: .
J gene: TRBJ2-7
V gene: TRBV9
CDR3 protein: CASSPTGSYEQYF
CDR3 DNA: TGTGCCAGCAGCCCCACAGGATCCTACGAGCAGTACTTC

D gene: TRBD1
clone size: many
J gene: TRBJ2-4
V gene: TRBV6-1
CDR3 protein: CASSVPGQGAENIQYF
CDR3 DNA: TGTGCCAGCAGTGTCCCCGGGCAGGGGGCCGAAAACATTCAGTACTTC

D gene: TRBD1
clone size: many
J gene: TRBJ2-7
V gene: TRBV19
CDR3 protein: CASGWAGGSEQYF
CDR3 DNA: TGTGCCAGTGGCTGGGCAGGGGGCAGCGAGCAGTACTTC

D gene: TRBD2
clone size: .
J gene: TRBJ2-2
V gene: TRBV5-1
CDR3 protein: CASSLAGAGGLFF
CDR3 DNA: TGCGCCAGCAGCTTGGCCGGGGCGGGGGGGCTGTTTTTT

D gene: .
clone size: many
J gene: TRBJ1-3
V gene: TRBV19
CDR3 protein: CASKSGNTIYF
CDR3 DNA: TGTGCCAGTAAATCAGGGAACACCATATATTTT

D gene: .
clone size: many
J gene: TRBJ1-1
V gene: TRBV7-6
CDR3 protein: CASSLVRGGMAEAFF
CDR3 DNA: TGTGCCAGCAGCTTAGTTAGGGGCGGGATGGCTGAAGCTTTCTTT

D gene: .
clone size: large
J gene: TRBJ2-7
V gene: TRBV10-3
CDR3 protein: CAISESGQGSYEQYF
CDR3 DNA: TGTGCCATCAGTGAGTCGGGTCAGGGGAGTTACGAGCAGTACTTC

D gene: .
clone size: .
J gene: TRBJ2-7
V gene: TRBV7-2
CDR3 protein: CASSQRGASYEQYF
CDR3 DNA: TGTGCCAGCAGCCAAAGGGGGGCTTCCTACGAGCAGTACTTC

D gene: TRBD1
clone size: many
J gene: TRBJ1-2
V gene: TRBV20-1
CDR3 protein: CSARDLTRPGTGSEGYTF
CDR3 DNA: TGCAGTGCTAGAGATCTAACTCGTCCCGGGACAGGTTCGGAGGGCTACACCTTC

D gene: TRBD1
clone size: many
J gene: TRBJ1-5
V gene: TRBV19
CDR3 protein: CASSEDRDINQPQHF
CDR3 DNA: TGTGCCAGTAGTGAGGACAGGGACATCAATCAGCCCCAGCATTTT

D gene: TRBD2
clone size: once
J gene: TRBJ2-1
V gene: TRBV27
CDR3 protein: CASRRLAGTYNEQFF
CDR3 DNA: TGTGCCAGCCGTCGACTAGCGGGCACCTACAATGAGCAGTTCTTC

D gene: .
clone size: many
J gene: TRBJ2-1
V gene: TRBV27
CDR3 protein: CASSFGSEQFF
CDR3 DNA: TGTGCCAGCAGTTTTGGTAGTGAGCAGTTCTTC

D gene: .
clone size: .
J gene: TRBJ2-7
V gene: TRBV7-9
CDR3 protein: CASGTVPREQYF
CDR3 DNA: TGTGCCAGCGGCACAGTGCCCAGGGAGCAGTACTTC

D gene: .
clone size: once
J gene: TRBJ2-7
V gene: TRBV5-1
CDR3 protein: CASSYDETNGYEQYF
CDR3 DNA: TGCGCCAGCAGCTATGATGAAACTAATGGCTACGAGCAGTACTTC

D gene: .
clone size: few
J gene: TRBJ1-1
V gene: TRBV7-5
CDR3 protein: CISVPEVYEPDTEAFF
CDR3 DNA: .

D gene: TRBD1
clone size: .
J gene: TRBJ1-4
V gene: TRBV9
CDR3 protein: CDSSGTGGLEKLFF
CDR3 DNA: TGCGACAGCAGCGGGACAGGGGGCCTTGAAAAACTGTTTTTT

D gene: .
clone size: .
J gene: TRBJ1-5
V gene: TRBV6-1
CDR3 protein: CASSPRQHF
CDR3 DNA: TGTGCCAGCAGCCCCCGACAGCATTTT

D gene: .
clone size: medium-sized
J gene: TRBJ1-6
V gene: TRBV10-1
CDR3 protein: CASSGTSYNSPLHF
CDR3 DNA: TGCGCCAGCAGCGGGACATCATATAATTCACCCCTCCACTTT

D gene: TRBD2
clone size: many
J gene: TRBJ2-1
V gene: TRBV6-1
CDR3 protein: CASSELERELGNEQFF
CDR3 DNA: TGTGCCAGCAGTGAACTGGAGCGGGAGTTAGGCAATGAGCAGTTCTTC

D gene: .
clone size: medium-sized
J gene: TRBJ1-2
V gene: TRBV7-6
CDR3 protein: CASSLESVTAF
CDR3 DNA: TGTGCCAGCAGCTTAGAAAGCGTGACGGCCTTC

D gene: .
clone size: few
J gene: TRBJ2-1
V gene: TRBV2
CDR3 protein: CASSQDRHNNEQFF
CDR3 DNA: TGTGCCAGCAGCCAAGACAGGCATAACAATGAGCAGTTCTTC

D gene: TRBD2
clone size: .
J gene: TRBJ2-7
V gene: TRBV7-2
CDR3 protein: CASSLTSAYEQYF
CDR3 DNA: TGTGCCAGCAGCTTGACTAGCGCCTACGAGCAGTACTTC

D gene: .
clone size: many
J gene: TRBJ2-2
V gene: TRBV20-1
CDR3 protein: CSARPGATNTGELFF
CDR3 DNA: TGCAGTGCTAGACCCGGGGCTACCAACACCGGGGAGCTGTTTTTT

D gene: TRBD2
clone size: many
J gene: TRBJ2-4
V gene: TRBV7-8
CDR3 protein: CASSGDYSLAKNIQYF
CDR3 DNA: TGTGCCAGCAGCGGGGACTACTCGTTAGCCAAAAACATTCAGTACTTC

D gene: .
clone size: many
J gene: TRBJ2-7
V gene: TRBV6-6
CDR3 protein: CASSPLGGSYEQYF
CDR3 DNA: TGTGCCAGCAGCCCTCTGGGCGGCTCCTACGAGCAGTACTTC

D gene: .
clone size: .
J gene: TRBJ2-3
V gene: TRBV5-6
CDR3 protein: CASSLGLGTQYF
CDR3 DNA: TGTGCCAGCAGCCTGGGACTCGGTACGCAGTATTTT

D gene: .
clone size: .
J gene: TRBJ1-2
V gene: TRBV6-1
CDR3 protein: CANSYARGYRYTF
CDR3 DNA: TGTGCCAACAGTTACGCCAGGGGCTATCGCTACACCTTC

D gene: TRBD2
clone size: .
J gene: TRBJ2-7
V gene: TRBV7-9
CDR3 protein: CASSEQREGRQEQYF
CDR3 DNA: TGTGCCAGCAGCGAACAGCGGGAGGGCCGGCAAGAGCAGTACTTC

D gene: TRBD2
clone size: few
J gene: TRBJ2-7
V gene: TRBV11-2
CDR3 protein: CASSLSHIAGGAYEQYF
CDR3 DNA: TGTGCCAGCAGCTTGTCCCATATAGCGGGAGGTGCCTACGAGCAGTACTTC

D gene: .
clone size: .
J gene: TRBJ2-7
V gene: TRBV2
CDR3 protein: CASSVYDEQYF
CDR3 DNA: TGTGCCAGCAGTGTCTACGACGAGCAGTACTTC